Sequencing of this T cell receptor beta chain was carried out in a study of shared clonotypes between healthy human individuals. Study in general: Three plates were used per donor for CD4 naive, three for CD4 memory, two for CD8 naive and one for CD8 memory. General study results and limits: Donor clonotype sharing was expected to depend on sequencing depth.

Germline V gives CDR1 MNHEY, CDR2 SVGAGI. The CDR3 has 14 amino acids. The V and J ends lost 0 bases and 3 bases respectively, with 9 bases between them. Naive CD8 cells lacked CD45RO, underwent positive selection for CCR7 and left out terminally differentiated effector memory CD45RA+ cells. Repertoires were generated with immunoSEQ multiplex PCR, while TCRdb's copy carries only in-frame clones and drops some. Among millions of clones listed, roughly 94% were seen once. Comments on this clone: Its target is not known.

V is TRBV6-5 and J is TRBJ2-7; D might be TRBD1 (5 bases). The sequenced sample was naive CD8+ T cells sorted from blood. The receptor was isolated from a man younger than 30 in good health. CDR3 loop: CASSYSAQGYEQYF. CDR3 DNA sequence: TGTGCCAGCAGTTACTCGGCCCAGGGCTACGAGCAGTACTTC.